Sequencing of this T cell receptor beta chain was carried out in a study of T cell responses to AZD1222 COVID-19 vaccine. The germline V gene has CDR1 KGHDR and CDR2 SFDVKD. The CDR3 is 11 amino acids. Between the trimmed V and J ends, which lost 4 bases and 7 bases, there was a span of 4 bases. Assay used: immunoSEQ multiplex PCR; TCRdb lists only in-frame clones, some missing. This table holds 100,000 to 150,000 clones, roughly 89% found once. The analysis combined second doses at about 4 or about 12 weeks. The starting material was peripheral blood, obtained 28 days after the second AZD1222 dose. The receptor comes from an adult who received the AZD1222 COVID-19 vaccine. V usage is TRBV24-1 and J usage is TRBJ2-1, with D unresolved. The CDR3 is CATSDQNEQFF. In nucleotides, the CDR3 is TGTGCCACCAGTGACCAGAATGAGCAGTTCTTC.